These 20 T cell receptor beta chains were sequenced from one sample in a study of neurological immune-mediated disorders. TCRdb reprocessed the 5' RACE reads with MiXCR, giving one entry per CDR3 protein. The data show roughly 49,000 distinct CDR3 sequences, around 14% seen once. The time point here: longitudinal time-point 2. Source material: PBMCs. The receptors stem from a male donor with HTLV-1-associated myelopathy (HAM/TSP).

This clonotype was detected ten times or more. This rearrangement joins TRBV6-2 or TRBV6-3 to TRBJ2-1, with a tentative D call TRBD2 (6 bases). Germline CDR1 is MNHEY and CDR2 is SVGEGT. The CDR3 is made up of 17 amino acids. Trimming removed 0 bases at V and 0 bases at J, with 12 bases between. In DNA, the CDR3 is TGTGCCAGCAGTTACTCTGGACTATCACCCTCCTACAATGAGCAGTTCTTC. Residues: CASSYSGLSPSYNEQFF.

In this sample, this clonotype turned up many times. The CDR3 here is CASSGGSDLETQYF. For the CDR3, the DNA is TGCGCCAGCAGTGGGGGGTCGGACTTGGAGACCCAGTACTTC. J is TRBJ2-5 and V is TRBV5-1, with D possibly being TRBD2 (6 bases). Germline assignment: CDR1 SGHRS and CDR2 YFSETQ. The CDR3 totals 14 residues. Trimming took off 5 bases at V and 5 bases at J, with 16 bases between the two ends. Combining the CDR3 with reference TRBV5-1 and TRBJ2-5 gives the whole variable domain KAGVTQTPRYLIKTRGQQVTLSCSPISGHRSVSWYQQTPGQGLQFLFEYFSETQRNKGNFPGRFSGRQFSNSRSEMNVSTLELGDSALYLCASSGGSDLETQYFGPGTRLLVL.

V gene TRBV7-9 combines with J gene TRBJ2-3; D gene uncertain. The CDR3 totals 14 residues. CDR1 is SEHNR, CDR2 FQNEAQ, per germline (reference sequence). V was shortened by 5 bases and J by 3 bases, with 12 bases between the two germline ends. The CDR3, as DNA: TGTGCCAGCAGCCCCAGTACGGCTACAGATACGCAGTATTTT. It codes for CASSPSTATDTQYF.

This clonotype has a count of ten or more. The genes are TRBV9 and TRBJ2-5; 8 nucleotides align to TRBD1. Per germline, CDR1 SGDLS and CDR2 YYNGEE. The CDR3 runs to 15 residues. V gave up 6 bases and J gave up 0 bases; unmatched junction bases: 7. In nucleotides, the CDR3 is TGTGCCAGCACCCAGGGGGCGGGGAACCAAGAGACCCAGTACTTC. This sequence encodes CASTQGAGNQETQYF.

This clonotype has at least ten counts. The rearrangement uses TRBV5-1 and TRBJ2-7; D is uncertain. V lost 0 bases and J 6 bases, leaving 13 bases between the germline ends. Germline V gene data show CDR1 as SGHRS and CDR2 as YFSETQ. CDR3 length: 14 amino acids. The CDR3 sequence is CASSLASGVGEQYF. CDR3 nucleotide sequence: TGCGCCAGCAGCTTGGCCAGTGGTGTGGGCGAGCAGTACTTC.

This clonotype came up many times. The genes are TRBV20-1 and TRBJ2-3; TRBD2 matches at 8 bases. With V trimmed by 4 bases and J by 0 bases, 6 bases remained unmatched. The CDR3 is 15 residues long. Germline CDR1 DFQATT, CDR2 SNEGSKA (reference sequence). CDR3 sequence (DNA): TGCAGTGCTACGACTAGCGAGGGAAGCACAGATACGCAGTATTTT. This codes for CSATTSEGSTDTQYF.

This clonotype was detected many times. The V call is TRBV7-6, the J call TRBJ1-6; D may be TRBD1 (6 bases). This CDR3 is 16 amino acids long. V lost 2 bases to trimming and J lost 3 bases, with 11 bases between them. Germline CDR1 SGHVS, CDR2 FNYEAQ. This CDR3 reads CASSLFGQIYNSPLHF. CDR3 sequence (DNA): TGTGCCAGCAGCTTATTTGGACAGATCTATAATTCACCCCTCCACTTT.

This clonotype was counted ten times or more. The chain recombines TRBV7-9 with TRBJ1-2, with D maybe TRBD1 (5 bases). CDR1 and CDR2 from the germline V gene are SEHNR and FQNEAQ (reference sequence). This CDR3 spans 12 amino acids. V lost 2 bases and J 8 bases, leaving 9 bases between the germline ends. The CDR3 reads CASSLNQGGYTF. CDR3 coding DNA: TGTGCCAGCAGCTTAAATCAGGGAGGCTACACCTTC.

This clonotype was counted at least ten times. V gene TRBV7-2 combines with J gene TRBJ1-2, with a possible D match to TRBD1 (6 bases). The CDR3 is 14 amino acids. Trimming took 4 bases from V and 4 from J, leaving 13 bases between them. Germline-derived CDR1 and CDR2 are SGHTA and FQGNSA. CDR3 amino acids: CASSSGTLVYGYTF. The CDR3 DNA sequence: TGTGCCAGCAGCTCCGGGACACTCGTCTATGGCTACACCTTC.

This clonotype showed up many times. The CDR3 spells CASSTRHRNTEAFF. The CDR3 nucleotides read TGTGCCAGCAGTACCCGCCATCGAAACACTGAAGCTTTCTTT. This sequence joins TRBV6-5 and TRBJ1-1, with D unclear. This CDR3 region has 14 residues. Per germline, CDR1 MNHEY and CDR2 SVGAGI. The germline V and J ends were trimmed by 5 bases and 2 bases, with 12 bases remaining between them.

This chain uses TRBV5-1 with TRBJ2-1; D unresolved. Germline CDR1 reads SGHRS; CDR2 reads YFSETQ. There are 16 residues in the CDR3. V lost 0 bases to trimming and J lost 6 bases, with 16 bases between them. The CDR3 nucleotides read TGCGCCAGCAGCTTGGGTCCGTGTATCACCAGCAATGAGCAGTTCTTC. This translates into CASSLGPCITSNEQFF.

This chain uses TRBV29-1 with TRBJ2-7; 7 bases match TRBD1. This CDR3 is 13 amino acids long. Losses at the gene ends were 7 bases for V and 2 bases for J; bases not matched to a gene: 8. Germline lookup yields CDR1 SQVTM and CDR2 ANQGSEA. The chain's CDR3 is CSARGGQAYEQYF. The DNA for the CDR3 is TGCAGCGCCCGTGGCGGACAGGCCTACGAGCAGTACTTC.

Many counts were recorded for this clonotype. The J gene is TRBJ2-3, the V gene TRBV5-1, with TRBD2 identical over 9 bases. This CDR3 spans 15 amino acids. Per germline, CDR1 SGHRS and CDR2 YFSETQ. V lost 4 bases, J lost 1 base, and 4 bases stayed unmatched. CDR3 DNA sequence: TGCGCCAGCAGCCATCTAGCGGGACGCACAGATACGCAGTATTTT. Translated, it gives CASSHLAGRTDTQYF.

This clonotype occurred many times. This chain joins TRBV20-1 and TRBJ2-2; the D is unclear. The CDR3 extends over 13 amino acids. With 2 bases removed from V and 6 bases from J, the gap between germline ends came to 10 bases. The germline CDR1 and CDR2 sequences are DFQATT and SNEGSKA (reference sequence). This chain's CDR3 is CSARPTWSGELFF. CDR3 DNA sequence: TGCAGTGCTAGACCTACCTGGTCCGGGGAGCTGTTTTTT.

This clonotype was detected many times. This chain connects TRBV9 to TRBJ2-7; tentative D call: TRBD1 (5 bases). Deletions cut 0 bases from V and 6 bases from J, with 13 bases between. CDR1 and CDR2 (germline): SGDLS, YYNGEE. The CDR3 runs to 14 residues. The CDR3 DNA follows: TGTGCCAGCAGCGTAGGACCACTTCAGGGCGAGCAGTACTTC. Translating it yields CASSVGPLQGEQYF.

This clonotype was seen many times. The chain has TRBV9 and TRBJ1-1; D is unresolved. This CDR3 contains 13 residues. V lost 0 bases to trimming and J lost 4 bases, with 7 bases between them. CDR1 is SGDLS and CDR2 is YYNGEE in the germline V gene. The CDR3 DNA reads TGTGCCAGCAGCGTAGTCACGGGCACTGAAGCTTTCTTT. Its translation: CASSVVTGTEAFF.

This clonotype was detected many times. The chain has TRBV4-1 and TRBJ2-7; 7 bases map to TRBD1. Germline trimming cut 4 bases from V and 3 bases from J; bases unmatched to any gene: 9. The CDR3 length is 15 residues. The V gene's germline CDR1 is MGHRA and CDR2 YSYEKL. CDR3 sequence: CASSPRQGANYEQYF. In DNA, the CDR3 is TGCGCCAGCAGCCCCCGACAGGGAGCAAACTACGAGCAGTACTTC.

Regarding this clonotype: Sequence at one end of the junction differs from germline and may be a read error. The rearrangement joins TRBV15 to TRBJ1-2; D not certain. CDR1 is LNHNV, CDR2 YYDKDF, per germline (reference sequence). This CDR3 contains 14 residues. CDR3 sequence reads: CATSIRTGSYSYTF. Written as DNA, the CDR3 is TGTGCCACCAGCATTAGGACTGGCTCCTATAGCTACACCTTC.

This clonotype was seen at least ten times. The rearrangement uses TRBV5-1 and TRBJ2-3; D possibly corresponds to TRBD2 (7 bases). There are 14 residues in the CDR3. Germline values: CDR1 SGHRS, CDR2 YFSETQ. The V end lost 4 bases, the J end lost 6 bases, and 15 bases lay between the germline ends. CDR3 nucleotides: TGCGCCAGCAGCCGGACGGGGGGCAGGGATACGCAGTATTTT. Protein sequence: CASSRTGGRDTQYF.

This clonotype has at least ten counts. V is TRBV12-3 or TRBV12-4 and J is TRBJ2-7; TRBD1 aligns across 8 bases. The CDR3 consists of 13 residues. J lost 3 bases, V lost 11 bases, and 9 bases had no gene match. This chain's CDR3 is CASGRDRSYEQYF. In nucleotides, the CDR3 is TGTGCCTCTGGCCGGGACAGGAGCTACGAGCAGTACTTC.